Below, 15 T cell receptor beta chains from the same sample are listed, as sequenced in a study of cytomegalovirus exposure and HLA in healthy donors. PCR amplification relied on 60 Vbeta primers (plus 13 Jbeta primers). Data came from immunoSEQ multiplex PCR; TCRdb stores just in-frame clones and leaves some out. The data show 150,000 to 200,000 clones, with 75% to 90% seen just once and over 1.5% held by the top ten. The sequenced material came from PBMCs. These receptors were obtained from a man aged 45-60 years in good health and CMV-seronegative.

This CDR3 reads CASKGQTGADTQYF. The CDR3 bases are TGTGCCAGCAAGGGACAGACCGGGGCAGATACGCAGTATTTT. V and J are TRBV7-2 and TRBJ2-3, with TRBD1 identical over 7 bases. This CDR3 is 14 amino acids long. Per germline, CDR1 SGHTA and CDR2 FQGNSA. With V trimmed by 7 bases and J by 4 bases, 8 bases remained unmatched. The whole variable domain, remainder taken from reference TRBV7-2 and TRBJ2-3, is GAGVSQSPSNKVTEKGKDVELRCDPISGHTALYWYRQSLGQGLEFLIYFQGNSAPDKSGLPSDRFSAERTGGSVSTLTIQRTQQEDSAVYLCASKGQTGADTQYFGPGTRLTVL.

This chain links TRBV11-1 with TRBJ2-5; 7 bases match TRBD2. The CDR3 length is 15 residues. V gave up 5 bases and J gave up 4 bases; unmatched junction bases: 10. In germline, CDR1 is SGHAT, CDR2 FQDESV (reference sequence). CDR3 residues: CASSPWTSRSETQYF. The CDR3 nucleotides are TGTGCCAGCAGCCCTTGGACTAGTCGATCAGAGACCCAGTACTTC.

The chain has TRBV2 and TRBJ2-1, with TRBD2 identical over 11 bases. J lost 0 bases, V lost 6 bases, and 13 bases had no gene match. The CDR3 length is 19 residues. In germline, CDR1 is SNHLY, CDR2 FYNNEI. The CDR3 DNA follows: TGTGCCAGCAGGGGCATAGCGGGGGGGCGAACGAGCTCCTACAATGAGCAGTTCTTC. Amino acid sequence: CASRGIAGGRTSSYNEQFF. Looking up the rest from reference TRBV2 and TRBJ2-1 gives the full variable domain: EPEVTQTPSHQVTQMGQEVILRCVPISNHLYFYWYRQILGQKVEFLVSFYNNEISEKSEIFDDQFSVERPDGSNFTLKIRSTKLEDSAMYFCASRGIAGGRTSSYNEQFFGPGTRLTVL.

This chain uses TRBV6-1 with TRBJ2-2, with 11 positions matching TRBD2. Germline CDR1 reads MNHNS; CDR2 reads SASEGT. The J segment lost 0 bases and the V segment lost 4 bases, leaving 4 bases of the junction unmatched. The CDR3 has 17 amino acids. The CDR3 sequence: CASSGGTSGTNTGELFF. DNA for the CDR3: TGTGCCAGCAGTGGGGGGACTAGCGGTACGAACACCGGGGAGCTGTTTTTT.

Written as DNA, the CDR3 is TGTGCCAGCAGCTCCTTCGGACAGTACCAAGAGACCCAGTACTTC. Amino acid sequence: CASSSFGQYQETQYF. The chain combines TRBV9 with TRBJ2-5, with D possibly matching TRBD1 (6 bases). Germline V gene data show CDR1 as SGDLS and CDR2 as YYNGEE. Trimming took 4 bases from V and 0 from J, leaving 13 bases between them. The CDR3 is 15 amino acids.

The chain combines TRBV7-9 with TRBJ2-7; D may be TRBD2 (5 bases). CDR1 and CDR2 (germline): SEHNR, FQNEAQ (reference sequence). V was trimmed by 2 bases and J by 3 bases, leaving 14 bases between them. The CDR3 is 15 amino acids. Here the CDR3 DNA reads TGTGCCAGCAGCTTAAGGGCCCTTGCGGGCTACGAGCAGTACTTC. Protein product: CASSLRALAGYEQYF. Based on the CDR3 plus reference TRBV7-9 and TRBJ2-7, the full variable domain is DTGVSQNPRHKITKRGQNVTFRCDPISEHNRLYWYRQTLGQGPEFLTYFQNEAQLEKSRLLSDRFSAERPKGSFSTLEIQRTEQGDSAMYLCASSLRALAGYEQYFGPGTRLTVT.

V and J are TRBV19 and TRBJ2-7; tentatively, D is TRBD1 (6 bases). CDR3 length equals 13 residues. Germline CDR1 LNHDA, CDR2 SQIVND (reference sequence). Trimming removed 5 bases at V and 5 bases at J, with 13 bases between. The CDR3, as DNA: TGTGCCAGTAGTTTACTTTCAGGGGACGAGCAGTACTTC. It yields the protein CASSLLSGDEQYF. The full variable domain, completed using reference TRBV19 and TRBJ2-7, is DGGITQSPKYLFRKEGQNVTLSCEQNLNHDAMYWYRQDPGQGLRLIYYSQIVNDFQKGDIAEGYSVSREKKESFPLTVTSAQKNPTAFYLCASSLLSGDEQYFGPGTRLTVT.

The chain combines TRBV7-9 with TRBJ2-7; tentatively, D is TRBD1 (6 bases). The CDR3 consists of 11 residues. From germline, CDR1 is SEHNR and CDR2 FQNEAQ (reference sequence). The V gene lost 7 bases and the J gene lost 7 bases, with 11 bases spanning the gap. The CDR3 sequence: CASTVDREQYF. Here the CDR3 DNA reads TGTGCCAGCACCGTGGACAGAGAGCAGTACTTC.

The rearrangement uses TRBV6-1 and TRBJ1-5; D might be TRBD1 (6 bases). The CDR3 extends over 15 amino acids. Germline V gene sequence: CDR1 MNHNS, CDR2 SASEGT. V was cut by 7 bases and J by 2 bases, with 15 bases left in between. The CDR3 DNA reads TGTGCCAGCAAGCAACAGGGTTATGGCAATCAGCCCCAGCATTTT. It encodes CASKQQGYGNQPQHF.

The rearrangement joins TRBV2 to TRBJ1-4; 7 bases are shared with TRBD1. Losses at the gene ends were 4 bases for V and 8 bases for J; bases not matched to a gene: 7. CDR1 and CDR2 (germline): SNHLY, FYNNEI. The CDR3 is made up of 14 amino acids. This CDR3 is CASSVLLGQEKLFF. In nucleotides, the CDR3 is TGTGCCAGCAGTGTTCTTTTGGGACAGGAAAAACTGTTTTTT.

This clone showed up just once. V gene TRBV5-4 combines with J gene TRBJ2-3; 14 nucleotides line up with TRBD2. Germline lookup yields CDR1 SGHNT and CDR2 YYREEE (reference sequence). CDR3 size: 16 residues. Trimming cost V 4 bases and J 4 bases; bases outside gene matches: 5. The chain's CDR3 is CASSPRLAGGADTQYF. The CDR3 DNA sequence: TGTGCCAGCAGCCCTCGACTAGCGGGAGGGGCAGATACGCAGTATTTT.

This sequence joins TRBV6-1 and TRBJ1-2, with TRBD1 matching 9 bases. The germline V gene encodes CDR1 MNHNS and CDR2 SASEGT. V lost 5 bases to trimming and J lost 4 bases; unmatched junction nucleotides: 5. This CDR3 spans 14 amino acids. The CDR3 loop is CASSSQGAFYGYTF. Here the CDR3 DNA reads TGTGCCAGCAGTTCACAGGGGGCATTCTATGGCTACACCTTC.

The genes are TRBV6-1 and TRBJ2-1; D is uncertain. Germline V lookup: CDR1 MNHNS, CDR2 SASEGT. Trimming took 11 bases from V and 3 from J, leaving 11 bases between them. The CDR3 spans 12 residues. The chain's CDR3 is CAGSRSYNEQFF. The CDR3, as DNA: TGTGCCGGGTCTAGGAGCTACAATGAGCAGTTCTTC.

The V and J genes are TRBV18 and TRBJ2-7; 7 bases are a match to TRBD2. The CDR3 sequence is 18 residues long. V dropped 1 base and J dropped 2; count of bases not matched to a gene: 14. Germline lookup yields CDR1 KGHSH and CDR2 LQKENI. The CDR3 DNA reads as TGTGCCAGCTCACCACGGGCCCAGACGGGGGGTACGCCCTACGAGCAGTACTTC. As protein: CASSPRAQTGGTPYEQYF.

The rearrangement joins TRBV6-5 to TRBJ2-5; the D gene is possibly TRBD1 (5 bases). CDR1 and CDR2 (germline): MNHEY, SVGAGI. Trimming removed 7 bases at V and 5 bases at J, with 14 bases between. This CDR3 comprises 13 residues. The CDR3 protein is CASMRTLGETQYF. Written as DNA, the CDR3 is TGTGCCAGCATGAGGACATTAGGGGAGACCCAGTACTTC.